This note documents a single T cell receptor beta chain sequence. The sample originates from a study of shared clonotypes between healthy human individuals. Study details: Donors were a couple of women and a few men aged 18 to 49.

The assay was run at deep level. Per sorted-subset replicate PCR, input was about 180 ng DNA, representing tens of thousands of T cell genomes. Using immunoSEQ multiplex PCR, the repertoire was profiled, and TCRdb retains in-frame clones only, with some absent. The sample shows roughly 640,000 clones, 74% of them seen only once. The germline V gene has CDR1 MGHRA and CDR2 YSYEKL. The CDR3 extends over 16 amino acids. V shed 0 bases, J shed 5 bases, and the junction held 10 bases outside the gene matches. The clonotype originates from a woman under 40 in good health. The gene calls are TRBV4-1 and TRBJ2-7; 7 bases match TRBD2. The sample consisted of memory CD4+ T cells sorted from blood. Specified subset: CD45RA-negative fraction. CDR3: CASSQDGKRDFNEQYF. CDR3 coding DNA: TGCGCCAGCAGCCAAGATGGCAAGCGGGATTTCAACGAGCAGTACTTC.